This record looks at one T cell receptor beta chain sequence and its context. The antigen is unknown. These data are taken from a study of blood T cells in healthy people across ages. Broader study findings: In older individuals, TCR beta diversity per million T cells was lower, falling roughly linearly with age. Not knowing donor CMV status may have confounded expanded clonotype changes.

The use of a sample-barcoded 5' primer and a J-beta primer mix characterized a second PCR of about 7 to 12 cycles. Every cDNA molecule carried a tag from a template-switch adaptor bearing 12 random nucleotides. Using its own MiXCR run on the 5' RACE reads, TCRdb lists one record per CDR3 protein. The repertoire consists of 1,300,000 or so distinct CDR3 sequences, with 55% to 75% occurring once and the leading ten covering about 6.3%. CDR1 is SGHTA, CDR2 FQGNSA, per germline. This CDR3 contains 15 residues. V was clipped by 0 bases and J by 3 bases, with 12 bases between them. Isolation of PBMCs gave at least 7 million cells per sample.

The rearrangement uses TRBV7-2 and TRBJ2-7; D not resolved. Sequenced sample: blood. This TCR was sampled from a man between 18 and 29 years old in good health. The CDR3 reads CASSLAHGAYYEQYF. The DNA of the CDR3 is TGTGCCAGCAGCTTAGCGCATGGAGCGTACTACGAGCAGTACTTC.